This T cell receptor (beta chain) is drawn from a study of OX40 agonist ivuxolimab in advanced cancers. General study results and limits: Researchers report that CD8+ T cells had, on average, more expanded clones than CD4+.

V lost 4 bases, J lost 7 bases, and 12 bases lay in between. The CDR3 is 12 residues long. Germline values: CDR1 SGDLS, CDR2 YYNGEE. Regarding this clone: The target antigen is unknown.

Any history of autoimmune disease or systemic immunosuppression disqualified patients. Libraries were prepared by immunoSEQ multiplex PCR; TCRdb keeps only in-frame clonotypes and omits some of them. The sample records fewer than 85,000 clones, 75% to 90% being singletons. The clonotype originates from an adult with an advanced solid tumor such as melanoma, head and neck, liver or kidney cancer. This sequence joins TRBV9 and TRBJ2-7; a weak D match, TRBD2 (6 bases). The material sequenced was CD4+ or CD8+ T cells sorted from blood, taken in a trial of the OX40 agonist ivuxolimab. The CDR3 DNA is TGTGCCAGCAGCAACCGGGACTCTGAGCAGTACTTC. This codes for CASSNRDSEQYF.